The clone carrying this T cell receptor (beta chain) was observed a few times. This sample also contains other DNA sequences that code for the same CDR3. This sample is drawn from a study of blood T cell repertoires in COVID-19. Study in general: T cells, B-cell-depleted T cells, or PBMCs supplied cDNA or gDNA.

Clinical history reported by participants formed the basis on which cohorts were assigned. The authors' processing: Amplification of reference gene primers provided the estimated nucleated cell counts. TCRdb keeps only in-frame clones here, not all; method: immunoSEQ multiplex PCR. V and J calls plus clone size are reproduced from that table; the DNA served to infer D and trimming. This table holds roughly 300,000 clones, 85% to 90% found once. V shed 1 base, J shed 6 bases, and the junction held 2 bases outside the gene matches. The CDR3 runs 14 residues. Germline V lookup: CDR1 SGHAT, CDR2 FQNNGV. The specimen sequenced was PBMCs or T cells enriched from blood (not recorded which). This sequence joins TRBV11-2 and TRBJ1-4; the match to TRBD1 covers 7 bases. This clonotype originated in a woman under 30 who had recovered from COVID-19. The CDR3 region has the DNA TGTGCCAGCAGCTTAGGACAGGGTTATGAAAAACTGTTTTTT. Its translation: CASSLGQGYEKLFF.